The T cell receptor beta chain under discussion was sequenced for a study of blood T cell repertoires in COVID-19. Study-wide context: COVID-19 samples from acute and convalescent phases originated in the United States, Italy and Spain.

The germline V gene encodes CDR1 LNHDA and CDR2 SQIVND (reference sequence). The V end lost 6 bases, the J end lost 10 bases, and 22 bases lay between the germline ends. CDR3 length: 16 amino acids. Sequencing was performed with immunoSEQ multiplex PCR; in TCRdb, only in-frame clones are kept and a portion is missing. The sample lists about 69,000 clones; under 90% were seen once. The source material was peripheral blood. The sequence derives from a man aged 45-65 years with COVID-19, enrolled during active disease. This sequence joins TRBV19 and TRBJ1-6; maybe TRBD1 (5 bases). The CDR3 here is CASRGEGGAVGSPLHF. Written as DNA, the CDR3 is TGTGCCAGTAGAGGAGAGGGAGGGGCTGTAGGGTCACCCCTCCACTTT.